A single sample gave rise to the 27 T cell receptor beta chains below, sequenced in a study of early T cells in non-severe SARS-CoV-2 infection. TCRdb fed the 5' RACE reads into MiXCR, producing one record per CDR3 protein. The sample contains over 75,000 distinct CDR3 sequences, less than 15% of which appear only once. The sequenced sample consisted of whole blood. These TCRs come from an adult who was a healthcare worker with PCR-confirmed SARS-CoV-2 infection or an uninfected control (not recorded which).

This clonotype has just a few counts. V is TRBV4-1 and J is TRBJ2-4; the D call may be TRBD1 or TRBD2 (5 bases each). The germline V gene encodes CDR1 MGHRA and CDR2 YSYEKL. The ends were cut back, 5 bases at V and 5 bases at J, with 28 bases in the middle. The CDR3 extends over 19 amino acids. The CDR3 loop is CASSETLGRGAVLENIQYF. CDR3 coding DNA: TGCGCCAGCAGCGAAACCCTTGGCCGGGGCGCGGTCCTCGAAAACATTCAGTACTTC.

This clonotype was recorded a few times. This chain connects TRBV4-2 to TRBJ2-4, with TRBD1 as a possible D gene (5 bases). V was clipped by 1 base and J by 3 bases, with 10 bases between them. This CDR3 comprises 15 residues. Germline V gene data show CDR1 as LGHNA and CDR2 as YNFKEQ. CDR3 bases: TGTGCCAGCAGCCAAGGACCAGGGAACAAAAACATTCAGTACTTC. Translation gives CASSQGPGNKNIQYF.

Many counts were recorded for this clonotype. The rearrangement joins TRBV29-1 to TRBJ1-5, with 7 bases identical to TRBD1. CDR3 length: 12 amino acids. The germline gives CDR1 SQVTM, CDR2 ANQGSEA. V lost 5 bases, J lost 4 bases, and 2 bases stayed unmatched. CDR3 amino acids: CSVQTGNQPQHF. The CDR3 DNA is TGCAGCGTTCAGACAGGGAATCAGCCCCAGCATTTT. Full variable domain (rest looked up from reference TRBV29-1 and TRBJ1-5): SAVISQKPSRDICQRGTSLTIQCQVDSQVTMMFWYRQQPGQSLTLIATANQGSEATYESGFVIDKFPISRPNLTFSTLTVSNMSPEDSSIYLCSVQTGNQPQHFGDGTRLSIL.

This clonotype was found a few times. V usage is TRBV7-2 and J usage is TRBJ2-3; D not certain. V was trimmed by 1 base and J by 0 bases, leaving 2 bases between them. Germline V lookup: CDR1 SGHTA, CDR2 FQGNSA. This CDR3 is built from 13 residues. CDR3 loop: CASSLVSTDTQYF. The CDR3 nucleotides read TGTGCCAGCAGCTTAGTGAGCACAGATACGCAGTATTTT.

This clonotype was counted many times. The rearrangement links TRBV11-1 to TRBJ2-3, with D maybe TRBD1 (5 bases). CDR1 is SGHAT and CDR2 is FQDESV in the germline V gene (reference sequence). The CDR3 spans 14 residues. Trimming shortened V by 4 bases and J by 1 base, and 9 bases separated the two germline ends. CDR3: CASSWGRGTDTQYF. The DNA of the CDR3 is TGTGCCAGCAGCTGGGGCCGGGGCACAGATACGCAGTATTTT.

The chain recombines TRBV19 with TRBJ1-2; D is perhaps TRBD1 (6 bases). The CDR3 length is 16 residues. Trimming left V 3 bases short and J 2 bases short, with 16 bases between. Germline V CDR1 and CDR2: LNHDA, SQIVND (reference sequence). In DNA form, the CDR3 reads TGTGCCAGTAGTATTTCCGGGGGCGACCAGAACTATGGCTACACCTTC. It yields the protein CASSISGGDQNYGYTF.

This clonotype has just a few counts. The chain links TRBV5-1 to TRBJ1-2, with D unclear. Germline values: CDR1 SGHRS, CDR2 YFSETQ. V was clipped by 2 bases and J by 1 base, with 6 bases between them. The CDR3 length is 13 residues. As DNA, the CDR3 is TGCGCCAGCAGCTTAAGATTTAACTATGGCTACACCTTC. Translation: CASSLRFNYGYTF. The variable domain in full, completed from reference TRBV5-1 and TRBJ1-2, reads KAGVTQTPRYLIKTRGQQVTLSCSPISGHRSVSWYQQTPGQGLQFLFEYFSETQRNKGNFPGRFSGRQFSNSRSEMNVSTLELGDSALYLCASSLRFNYGYTFGSGTRLTVV.

This clonotype was counted between two and nine times. The rearrangement joins TRBV29-1 to TRBJ1-1; D remains unclear. This CDR3 spans 13 amino acids. V was shortened by 3 bases and J by 6 bases, with 14 bases between the two germline ends. Per the germline V gene, CDR1 is SQVTM and CDR2 is ANQGSEA. The chain's CDR3 is CSVEQPAVAEAFF. CDR3 nucleotide sequence: TGCAGCGTTGAGCAGCCCGCTGTGGCTGAAGCTTTCTTT.

This clonotype occurred a few times. The V and J genes are TRBV7-9 and TRBJ2-2; TRBD1 agrees at 8 bases. The CDR3 contains 17 residues. Per the germline V gene, CDR1 is SEHNR and CDR2 is FQNEAQ (reference sequence). With V trimmed by 5 bases and J by 0 bases, 8 bases remained unmatched. The CDR3: CASSPVGTGSNTGELFF. CDR3 sequence (DNA): TGTGCCAGCAGCCCCGTGGGGACAGGATCGAACACCGGGGAGCTGTTTTTT. Drawing the rest from reference TRBV7-9 and TRBJ2-2, the complete variable domain is DTGVSQNPRHKITKRGQNVTFRCDPISEHNRLYWYRQTLGQGPEFLTYFQNEAQLEKSRLLSDRFSAERPKGSFSTLEIQRTEQGDSAMYLCASSPVGTGSNTGELFFGEGSRLTVL.

This clonotype was observed at least ten times. This rearrangement joins TRBV11-3 to TRBJ2-1; tentative D call: TRBD2 (5 bases). V gave up 5 bases and J gave up 5 bases, with 16 bases separating them. There are 15 residues in the CDR3. Germline V lookup: CDR1 SGHNT, CDR2 YENEEA. The CDR3, as DNA: TGTGCCAGCAGCCTCCTTTCCACCGGGAACAATGAGCAGTTCTTC. It specifies CASSLLSTGNNEQFF.

This clonotype was seen a few times. The V and J genes are TRBV6-5 and TRBJ2-5; D might be TRBD2 (7 bases). This CDR3 has 15 residues. CDR1 is MNHEY, CDR2 SVGAGI, per germline. V lost 0 bases and J lost 6, with 14 bases in between. CDR3 loop: CASSYSRGRVKTQYF. Here the CDR3 DNA reads TGTGCCAGCAGTTACTCGCGGGGGCGGGTAAAGACCCAGTACTTC.

This clonotype was recorded many times. V and J are TRBV14 and TRBJ2-7; TRBD1 might be the D (5 bases). There are 13 residues in the CDR3. Germline V lookup: CDR1 SGHDN, CDR2 FVKESK. Trimming removed 4 bases at V and 6 bases at J, with 13 bases between. CDR3 bases: TGTGCCAGCAGCCCGGCAGGGCCCCGCGAGCAGTACTTC. It codes for CASSPAGPREQYF.

This clonotype was detected only a few times. The chain is built from TRBV3-1 and TRBJ2-3; either TRBD1 or TRBD2 may fit D (5 bases each). Trimming took off 4 bases at V and 8 bases at J, with 22 bases between the two ends. CDR1 and CDR2 from the germline V gene are LGHDT and YNNKEL (reference sequence). The length of the CDR3 is 16 residues. CDR3 residues: CASSRDVSRGGGTQYF. In nucleotides, the CDR3 is TGTGCCAGCAGCCGGGACGTTTCAAGAGGTGGGGGTACGCAGTATTTT.

CDR3 in amino acids: CASSFARAGGYTF. In nucleotides, the CDR3 is TGTGCCAGCAGTTTCGCCAGGGCTGGTGGCTACACCTTC. This chain connects TRBV28 to TRBJ1-2; TRBD1 is a possible D gene (5 bases). The CDR3 extends over 13 amino acids. The V and J ends lost 3 bases and 7 bases respectively, with 12 bases between them. Looked up from germline, CDR1 is MDHEN and CDR2 is SYDVKM.

This clonotype was detected only a few times. As DNA, the CDR3 is TGCGCCAGCAGCGCCACAGGGGCCTATAATTCACCCCTCCACTTT. Amino acid sequence: CASSATGAYNSPLHF. The V gene is TRBV5-1, the J gene TRBJ1-6, with 7 bases matching TRBD1. In germline, CDR1 is SGHRS, CDR2 YFSETQ. Unmatched junction bases numbered 3, after V lost 4 bases and J lost 2 bases. The CDR3 has 15 residues. Combining the CDR3 with reference TRBV5-1 and TRBJ1-6 gives the whole variable domain KAGVTQTPRYLIKTRGQQVTLSCSPISGHRSVSWYQQTPGQGLQFLFEYFSETQRNKGNFPGRFSGRQFSNSRSEMNVSTLELGDSALYLCASSATGAYNSPLHFGNGTRLTVT.

This clonotype was observed a few times. This chain links TRBV6-5 with TRBJ1-1; TRBD1 agrees at 7 bases. The CDR3 length is 13 residues. CDR1 is MNHEY and CDR2 is SVGAGI in the germline V gene. Trimming at V came to 5 bases and at J to 5 bases, leaving 5 bases not matched to a gene. The CDR3: CASSPTGVTEAFF. The CDR3 bases are TGTGCCAGCAGTCCTACAGGGGTGACTGAAGCTTTCTTT.

This clonotype was observed many times. V and J are TRBV5-1 and TRBJ2-7; 8 bases are a match to TRBD1. J was trimmed by 5 bases and V by 3 bases; bases with no gene match: 13. CDR1 and CDR2 from the germline V gene are SGHRS and YFSETQ. The CDR3 length is 16 residues. CDR3 region: CASSSDPGTGHNEQYF. The CDR3 DNA reads TGCGCCAGCAGCTCTGACCCGGGGACAGGACATAACGAGCAGTACTTC.

This clonotype was recorded many times. This rearrangement joins TRBV20-1 to TRBJ2-7; 7 bases are a match to TRBD1. Germline CDR1 DFQATT, CDR2 SNEGSKA (reference sequence). J gave up 3 bases and V 1 base, and 0 bases lay outside the gene matches. CDR3 size: 12 residues. CDR3 nucleotide sequence: TGCAGTGCTAGAGGACAGGGCTACGAGCAGTACTTC. Amino acid sequence: CSARGQGYEQYF.

This clonotype has ten or more counts. The J gene is TRBJ2-2, the V gene TRBV7-3; possibly TRBD1 for D (6 bases). CDR1 SGHTA and CDR2 FQGTGA come from the germline V gene. The CDR3 is made up of 13 amino acids. V lost 6 bases and J lost 7, with 12 bases in between. The CDR3 coding sequence is TGTGCCAGCAGGGACAGTTATGGCGGGGAGCTGTTTTTT. It is translated as CASRDSYGGELFF. Full variable domain (outside the CDR3, taken from reference TRBV7-3 and TRBJ2-2): GAGVSQTPSNKVTEKGKYVELRCDPISGHTALYWYRQSLGQGPEFLIYFQGTGAADDSGLPNDRFFAVRPEGSVSTLKIQRTERGDSAVYLCASRDSYGGELFFGEGSRLTVL.

There are many counts of this clonotype. The chain carries TRBV7-3 and TRBJ2-3, with a possible D match to TRBD2 (7 bases). CDR3 size: 17 residues. The germline gives CDR1 SGHTA, CDR2 FQGTGA. Trimming removed 4 bases at V and 5 bases at J, with 22 bases between. The CDR3 reads CASSSGLRGGSEDTQYF. CDR3 nucleotides: TGTGCCAGCAGCTCCGGCCTAAGGGGGGGTAGTGAAGATACGCAGTATTTT. Supplemented by reference TRBV7-3 and TRBJ2-3, the full variable domain reads GAGVSQTPSNKVTEKGKYVELRCDPISGHTALYWYRQSLGQGPEFLIYFQGTGAADDSGLPNDRFFAVRPEGSVSTLKIQRTERGDSAVYLCASSSGLRGGSEDTQYFGPGTRLTVL.

This chain links TRBV7-2 with TRBJ1-1; 12 bases are a match to TRBD1. Germline V lookup: CDR1 SGHTA, CDR2 FQGNSA. The CDR3 sequence is 14 residues long. With V trimmed by 1 base and J by 12 bases, 6 bases remained unmatched. CDR3 nucleotide sequence: TGTGCCAGCAGCTTAGTAGGGGGACAGGGGGCATCTTTCTTT. Protein: CASSLVGGQGASFF.

This clonotype was detected many times. In DNA form, the CDR3 reads TGTGCCAGCAGCTTACAGGGGGCGCAGTATTTT. Its translation is CASSLQGAQYF. The chain combines TRBV3-1 with TRBJ2-3; 8 nucleotides agree with TRBD1. Germline loops: CDR1 LGHDT, CDR2 YNNKEL (reference sequence). Trimming took 5 bases from V and 10 from J; bases not matched to a gene: 2. The CDR3 has 11 residues.

This clonotype has ten or more counts. The chain couples TRBV12-3 or TRBV12-4 to TRBJ2-1, with TRBD1 matching over 7 bases. This CDR3 comprises 15 residues. Losses at the gene ends were 3 bases for V and 7 bases for J; bases not matched to a gene: 9. The CDR3 coding sequence is TGTGCCAGCAGTTTCGACAGGGTTTTGGGGAATGAGCAGTTCTTC. This gives the protein CASSFDRVLGNEQFF.

This clonotype appeared a few times. This chain links TRBV20-1 with TRBJ2-4, with 9 bases lining up with TRBD1. Per germline, CDR1 DFQATT and CDR2 SNEGSKA (reference sequence). The CDR3 runs 19 residues. With V trimmed by 5 bases and J by 2 bases, 19 bases remained unmatched. The CDR3 sequence: CSAHVPGQGFEGTKNIQYF. The CDR3 DNA follows: TGCAGTGCTCACGTCCCGGGACAGGGTTTTGAAGGCACCAAAAACATTCAGTACTTC.

This CDR3 is CASSTRWDVGKLFF. CDR3 nucleotides: TGTGCCAGCAGCACCCGATGGGACGTCGGAAAACTGTTTTTT. The V call is TRBV14, the J call TRBJ1-4; TRBD1 might be the D (5 bases). The ends were cut back, 5 bases at V and 10 bases at J, with 17 bases in the middle. From germline, CDR1 is SGHDN and CDR2 FVKESK. This CDR3 spans 14 amino acids. Combining the CDR3 with reference TRBV14 and TRBJ1-4 gives the whole variable domain EAGVTQFPSHSVIEKGQTVTLRCDPISGHDNLYWYRRVMGKEIKFLLHFVKESKQDESGMPNNRFLAERTGGTYSTLKVQPAELEDSGVYFCASSTRWDVGKLFFGSGTQLSVL.

This clonotype was observed many times. The chain combines TRBV28 with TRBJ2-3, with D unresolved. V gave up 3 bases and J gave up 1 base, with 5 bases separating them. Germline V gene sequence: CDR1 MDHEN, CDR2 SYDVKM. The CDR3 is 13 amino acids. The CDR3 region is CASSLPGTDTQYF. Here the CDR3 DNA reads TGTGCCAGCAGTTTGCCAGGCACAGATACGCAGTATTTT.

This clonotype was seen a few times. The genes are TRBV21-1 and TRBJ2-7; TRBD1, the D gene given by the table, was not confirmed from the DNA. TRBV21-1 constitutes a pseudogene. The CDR3 contains 13 residues. CDR3 sequence reads: CAVRGTLSYEQYF. The DNA of the CDR3 is TGTGCCGTCCGCGGGACACTCTCCTACGAGCAGTACTTC.